The clone carrying this T cell receptor beta chain was seen repeatedly, ten times or more. This entry belongs to a study of regulatory T cells in long-lasting Graves disease. Building of the TCR beta libraries involved iRepertoire HTBI primers and Arm-PCR of CDR3 regions. TCRdb passed the multiplex PCR reads through MiXCR, listing each CDR3 protein once. The data show about 470,000 distinct CDR3 sequences, with less than 25% seen just once and roughly 8% held by the top ten. Time point noted: persistent/refractory GD, antithyroid drugs over 5 years with positive TRAb. Preparation of the TCR library used RNA extracted from PBMCs. In this cohort, patients came from an endocrinology department located in Xi'an, China. This specimen was peripheral blood mononuclear cells (PBMCs), taken when the disease was refractory, from a patient treated with antithyroid drugs. The sequence was obtained from a female donor with Graves disease.

The CDR3 coding sequence is TGTGCCAGCAGGACCTACAGGGAGGCTGAAGCTTTCTTT. This sequence encodes CASRTYREAEAFF. The chain carries TRBV27 and TRBJ1-1; perhaps TRBD1 as D (6 bases). The CDR3 has 13 amino acids. The germline CDR1 and CDR2 sequences are MNHEY and SMNVEV (reference sequence). Trimming removed 6 bases from V and 6 bases from J, with 14 bases in between.